This entry features one TCR beta chain sequence. The sample belongs to a study of blood T cell repertoires in COVID-19. At the level of the study: Sources were T cells, B-cell-depleted T cells, or PBMCs; the material itself was cDNA or gDNA.

Original data processing: Amplification from reference gene primers served as the basis for estimated nucleated cell counts. The data were produced by immunoSEQ multiplex PCR, yet TCRdb's version contains in-frame clones alone and is incomplete. The DNA gave D and trimming, while V, J and clone size come from that table. The repertoire holds about 120,000 clones, roughly 83% seen once, with about 2.1% in the top ten. V shed 4 bases and J 5 bases; nucleotides not matched to a gene: 7. This CDR3 comprises 15 residues. Germline V gene data show CDR1 as SGDLS and CDR2 as YYNGEE. The TCR originated in a man aged 25-45 years with acute or convalescent COVID-19. The rearrangement links TRBV9 to TRBJ2-2, with 8 bases matching TRBD2. Sequenced input: peripheral blood. CDR3 coding DNA: TGTGCCAGCAGCCCGCGCGGGGGGCGGACCGGGGAGCTGTTTTTT. It encodes CASSPRGGRTGELFF.